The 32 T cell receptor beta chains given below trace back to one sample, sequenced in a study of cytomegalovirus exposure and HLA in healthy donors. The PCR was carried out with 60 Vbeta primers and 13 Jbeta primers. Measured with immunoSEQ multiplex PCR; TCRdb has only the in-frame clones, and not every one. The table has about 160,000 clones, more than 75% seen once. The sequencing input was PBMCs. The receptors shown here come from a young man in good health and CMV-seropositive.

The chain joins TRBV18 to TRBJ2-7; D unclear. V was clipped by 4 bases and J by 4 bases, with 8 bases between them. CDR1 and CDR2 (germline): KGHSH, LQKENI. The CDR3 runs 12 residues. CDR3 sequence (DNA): TGTGCCAGCTCACGTAACAGTTACGAGCAGTACTTC. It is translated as CASSRNSYEQYF. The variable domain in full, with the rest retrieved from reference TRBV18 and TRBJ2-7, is NAGVMQNPRHLVRRRGQEARLRCSPMKGHSHVYWYRQLPEEGLKFMVYLQKENIIDESGMPKERFSAEFPKEGPSILRIQQVVRGDSAAYFCASSRNSYEQYFGPGTRLTVT.

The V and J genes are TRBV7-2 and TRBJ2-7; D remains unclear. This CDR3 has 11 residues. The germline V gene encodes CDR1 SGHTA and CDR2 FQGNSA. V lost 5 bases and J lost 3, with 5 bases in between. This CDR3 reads CASSNNYEQYF. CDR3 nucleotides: TGTGCCAGCAGCAACAACTACGAGCAGTACTTC.

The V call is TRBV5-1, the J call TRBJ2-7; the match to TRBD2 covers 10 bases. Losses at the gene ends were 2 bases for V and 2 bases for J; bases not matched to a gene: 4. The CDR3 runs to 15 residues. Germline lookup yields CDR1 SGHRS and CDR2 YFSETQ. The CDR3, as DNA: TGCGCCAGCAGCTTCACAGCGGGAGGGCCCTACGAGCAGTACTTC. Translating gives CASSFTAGGPYEQYF.

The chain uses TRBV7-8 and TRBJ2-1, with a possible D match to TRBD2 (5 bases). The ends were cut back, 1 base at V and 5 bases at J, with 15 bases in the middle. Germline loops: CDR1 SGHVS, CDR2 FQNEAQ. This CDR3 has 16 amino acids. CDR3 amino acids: CASSLGTRKVDNEQFF. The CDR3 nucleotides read TGTGCCAGCAGCTTAGGAACTAGGAAGGTCGACAATGAGCAGTTCTTC. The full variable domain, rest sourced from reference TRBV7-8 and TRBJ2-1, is GAGVSQSPRYKVAKRGQDVALRCDPISGHVSLFWYQQALGQGPEFLTYFQNEAQLDKSGLPSDRFFAERPEGSVSTLKIQRTQQEDSAVYLCASSLGTRKVDNEQFFGPGTRLTVL.

CDR3 nucleotide sequence: TGTGCCAGCAGCTTAGACCCAACCCGGGGCTATGGCTACACCTTC. The encoded protein is CASSLDPTRGYGYTF. The genes are TRBV7-9 and TRBJ1-2; no clear D gene. There are 15 residues in the CDR3. V was cut by 1 base and J by 4 bases, with 13 bases left in between. The germline gives CDR1 SEHNR, CDR2 FQNEAQ (reference sequence).

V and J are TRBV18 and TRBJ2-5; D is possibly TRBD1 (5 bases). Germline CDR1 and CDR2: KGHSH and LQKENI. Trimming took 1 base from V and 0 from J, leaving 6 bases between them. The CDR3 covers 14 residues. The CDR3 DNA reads TGTGCCAGCTCACCACGACAGTACCAAGAGACCCAGTACTTC. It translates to CASSPRQYQETQYF. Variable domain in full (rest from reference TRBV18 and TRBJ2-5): NAGVMQNPRHLVRRRGQEARLRCSPMKGHSHVYWYRQLPEEGLKFMVYLQKENIIDESGMPKERFSAEFPKEGPSILRIQQVVRGDSAAYFCASSPRQYQETQYFGPGTRLLVL.

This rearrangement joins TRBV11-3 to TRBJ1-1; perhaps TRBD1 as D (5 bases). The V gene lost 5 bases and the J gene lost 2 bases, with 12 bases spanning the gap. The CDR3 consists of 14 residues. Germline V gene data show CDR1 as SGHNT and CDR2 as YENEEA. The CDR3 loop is CASSPGNRNTEAFF. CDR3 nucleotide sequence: TGTGCCAGCAGCCCAGGGAACCGAAACACTGAAGCTTTCTTT.

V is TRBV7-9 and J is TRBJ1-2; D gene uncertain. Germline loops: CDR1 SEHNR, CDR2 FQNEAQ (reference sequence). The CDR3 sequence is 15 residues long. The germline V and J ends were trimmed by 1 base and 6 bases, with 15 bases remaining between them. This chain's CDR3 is CASSLEAPGVNGYTF. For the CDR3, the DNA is TGTGCCAGCAGCTTAGAGGCCCCCGGGGTGAATGGCTACACCTTC.

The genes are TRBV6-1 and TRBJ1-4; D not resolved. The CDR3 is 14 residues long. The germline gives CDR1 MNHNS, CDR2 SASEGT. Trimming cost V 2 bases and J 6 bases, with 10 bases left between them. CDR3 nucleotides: TGTGCCAGCAGTGAATGGTGGGCCGATGAAAAACTGTTTTTT. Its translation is CASSEWWADEKLFF.

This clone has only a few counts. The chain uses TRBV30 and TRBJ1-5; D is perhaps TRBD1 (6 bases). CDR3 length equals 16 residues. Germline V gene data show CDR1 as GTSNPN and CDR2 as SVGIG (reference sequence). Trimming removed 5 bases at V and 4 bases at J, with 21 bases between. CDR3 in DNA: TGTGCCTGGGACGGAACCGGGCAGGGGATAAATCAGCCCCAGCATTTT. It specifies CAWDGTGQGINQPQHF.

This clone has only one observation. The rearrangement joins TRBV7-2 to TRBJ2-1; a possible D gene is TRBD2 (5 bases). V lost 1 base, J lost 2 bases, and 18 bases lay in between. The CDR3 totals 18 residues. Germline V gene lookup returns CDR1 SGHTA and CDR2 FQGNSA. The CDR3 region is CASSLVVGRAGAYNEQFF. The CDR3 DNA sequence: TGTGCCAGCAGCTTAGTTGTCGGTCGGGCGGGTGCCTACAATGAGCAGTTCTTC. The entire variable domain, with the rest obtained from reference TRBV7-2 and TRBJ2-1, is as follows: GAGVSQSPSNKVTEKGKDVELRCDPISGHTALYWYRQSLGQGLEFLIYFQGNSAPDKSGLPSDRFSAERTGGSVSTLTIQRTQQEDSAVYLCASSLVVGRAGAYNEQFFGPGTRLTVL.

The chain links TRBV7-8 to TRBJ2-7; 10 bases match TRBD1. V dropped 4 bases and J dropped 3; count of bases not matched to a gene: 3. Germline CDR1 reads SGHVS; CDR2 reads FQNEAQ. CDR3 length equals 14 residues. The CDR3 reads CASSSRTGGYEQYF. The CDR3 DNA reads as TGTGCCAGCAGCTCAAGGACAGGGGGCTACGAGCAGTACTTC.

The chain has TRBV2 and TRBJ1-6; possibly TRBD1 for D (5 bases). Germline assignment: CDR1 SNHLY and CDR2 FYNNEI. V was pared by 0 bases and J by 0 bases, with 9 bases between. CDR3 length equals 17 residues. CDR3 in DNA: TGTGCCAGCAGTGAAGCGCGGGGGAGCTCCTATAATTCACCCCTCCACTTT. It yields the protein CASSEARGSSYNSPLHF.

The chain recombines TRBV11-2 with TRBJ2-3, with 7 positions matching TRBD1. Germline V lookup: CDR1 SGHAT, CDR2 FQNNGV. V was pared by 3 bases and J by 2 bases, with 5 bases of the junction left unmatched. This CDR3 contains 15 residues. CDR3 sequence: CASSFRGPPTDTQYF. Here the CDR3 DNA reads TGTGCCAGCAGCTTTAGGGGGCCCCCCACAGATACGCAGTATTTT.

CDR3 amino acids: CASSHRAGNTQYF. Here the CDR3 DNA reads TGCGCCAGCAGCCACCGGGCGGGTAATACGCAGTATTTT. The rearrangement links TRBV4-3 to TRBJ2-3; maybe TRBD2 (5 bases). V lost 3 bases, J lost 7 bases, and 11 bases lay in between. CDR1 and CDR2 from the germline V gene are LGHNA and YSLEER. The CDR3 consists of 13 residues.

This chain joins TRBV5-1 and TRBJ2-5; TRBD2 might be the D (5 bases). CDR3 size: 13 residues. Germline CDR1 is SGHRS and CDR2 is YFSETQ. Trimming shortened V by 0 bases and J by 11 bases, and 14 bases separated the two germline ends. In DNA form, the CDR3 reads TGCGCCAGCAGCTTGGTGCTAGCTGGAGAGCAGTACTTC. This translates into CASSLVLAGEQYF.

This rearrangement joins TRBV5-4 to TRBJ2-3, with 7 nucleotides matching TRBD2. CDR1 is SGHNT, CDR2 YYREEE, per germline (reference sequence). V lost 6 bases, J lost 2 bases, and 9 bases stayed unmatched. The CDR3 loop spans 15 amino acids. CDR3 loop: CASTDDRDYTDTQYF. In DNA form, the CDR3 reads TGTGCCAGCACCGATGACCGGGACTACACAGATACGCAGTATTTT.

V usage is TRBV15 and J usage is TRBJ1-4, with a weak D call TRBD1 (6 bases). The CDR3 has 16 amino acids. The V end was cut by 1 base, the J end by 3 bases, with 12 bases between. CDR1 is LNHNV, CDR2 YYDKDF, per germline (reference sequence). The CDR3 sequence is CATSRATGLANEKLFF. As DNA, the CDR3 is TGTGCCACCAGCAGAGCCACAGGGTTAGCTAATGAAAAACTGTTTTTT.

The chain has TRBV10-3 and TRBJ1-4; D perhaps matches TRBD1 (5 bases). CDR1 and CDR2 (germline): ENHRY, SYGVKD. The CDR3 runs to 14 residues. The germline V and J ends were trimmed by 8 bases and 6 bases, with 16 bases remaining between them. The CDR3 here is CAIGSGTSDEKLFF. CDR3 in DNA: TGTGCCATCGGATCTGGGACTTCTGATGAAAAACTGTTTTTT.

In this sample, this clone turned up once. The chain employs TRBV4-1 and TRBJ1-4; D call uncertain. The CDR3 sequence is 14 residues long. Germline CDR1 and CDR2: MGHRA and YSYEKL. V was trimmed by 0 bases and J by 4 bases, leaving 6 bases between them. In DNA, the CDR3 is TGCGCCAGCAGCCAAGACAGATATAATGAAAAACTGTTTTTT. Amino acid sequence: CASSQDRYNEKLFF.

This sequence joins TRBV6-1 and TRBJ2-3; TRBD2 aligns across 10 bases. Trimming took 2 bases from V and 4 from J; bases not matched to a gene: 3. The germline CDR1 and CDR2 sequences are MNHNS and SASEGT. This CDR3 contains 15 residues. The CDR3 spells CASSETSGASDTQYF. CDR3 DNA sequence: TGTGCCAGCAGTGAAACTAGCGGGGCCTCAGATACGCAGTATTTT.

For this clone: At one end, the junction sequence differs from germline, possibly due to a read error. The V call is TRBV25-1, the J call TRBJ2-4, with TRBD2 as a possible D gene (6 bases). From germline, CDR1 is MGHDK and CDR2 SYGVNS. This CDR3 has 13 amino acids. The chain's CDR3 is CASSGDVKNSQYF. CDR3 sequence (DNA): TGTGCCAGCTCGGGGGATGTCAAAAACAGTCAGTACTTC.

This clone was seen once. In nucleotides, the CDR3 is TGTGCCAGCAGCCCTCGTGGGGGGGGGCATGTTAATGAGCAGTTCTTC. Its translation: CASSPRGGGHVNEQFF. The chain joins TRBV9 to TRBJ2-1; tentative D call: TRBD2 (7 bases). Trimming took 4 bases from V and 7 from J, leaving 21 bases between them. The CDR3 contains 16 residues. Germline V gene lookup returns CDR1 SGDLS and CDR2 YYNGEE.

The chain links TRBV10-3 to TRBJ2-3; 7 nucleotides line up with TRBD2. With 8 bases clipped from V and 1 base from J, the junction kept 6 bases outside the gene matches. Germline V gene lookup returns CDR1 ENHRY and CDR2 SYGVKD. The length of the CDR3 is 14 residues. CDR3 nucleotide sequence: TGTGCCATCTCTGGGGGGGTAGGCACAGATACGCAGTATTTT. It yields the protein CAISGGVGTDTQYF.

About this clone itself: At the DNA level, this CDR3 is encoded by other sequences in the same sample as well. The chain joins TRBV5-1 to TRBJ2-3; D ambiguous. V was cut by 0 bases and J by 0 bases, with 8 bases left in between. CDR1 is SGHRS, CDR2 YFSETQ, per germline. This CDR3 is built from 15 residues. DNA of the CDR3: TGCGCCAGCAGCTTGGACAGCCCTAGCACAGATACGCAGTATTTT. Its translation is CASSLDSPSTDTQYF.

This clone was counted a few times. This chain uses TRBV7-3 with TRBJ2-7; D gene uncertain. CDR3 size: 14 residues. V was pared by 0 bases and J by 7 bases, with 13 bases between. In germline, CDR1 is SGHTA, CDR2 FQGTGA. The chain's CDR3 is CASSLTPGYGEQYF. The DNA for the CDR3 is TGTGCCAGCAGCTTAACGCCCGGCTACGGGGAGCAGTACTTC.

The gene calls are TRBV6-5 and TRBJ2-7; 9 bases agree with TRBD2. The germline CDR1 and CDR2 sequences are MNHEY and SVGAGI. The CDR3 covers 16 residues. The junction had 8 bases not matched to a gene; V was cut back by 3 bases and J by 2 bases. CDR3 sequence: CASSYGSGRRTYEQYF. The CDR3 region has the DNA TGTGCCAGCAGTTATGGGAGCGGGAGGCGAACCTACGAGCAGTACTTC.

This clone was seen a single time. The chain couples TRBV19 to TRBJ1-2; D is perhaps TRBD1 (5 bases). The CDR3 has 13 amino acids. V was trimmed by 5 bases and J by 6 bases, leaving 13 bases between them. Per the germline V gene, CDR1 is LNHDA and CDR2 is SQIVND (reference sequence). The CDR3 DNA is TGTGCCAGTAGTGAAGGGGTTGGAGATGGCTACACCTTC. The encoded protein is CASSEGVGDGYTF.

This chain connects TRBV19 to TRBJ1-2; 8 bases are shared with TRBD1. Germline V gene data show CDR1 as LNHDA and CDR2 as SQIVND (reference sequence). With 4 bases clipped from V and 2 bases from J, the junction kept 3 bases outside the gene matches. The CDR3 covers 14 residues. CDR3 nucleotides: TGTGCCAGTAGTACGGGACAGGTGAACTATGGCTACACCTTC. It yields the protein CASSTGQVNYGYTF.

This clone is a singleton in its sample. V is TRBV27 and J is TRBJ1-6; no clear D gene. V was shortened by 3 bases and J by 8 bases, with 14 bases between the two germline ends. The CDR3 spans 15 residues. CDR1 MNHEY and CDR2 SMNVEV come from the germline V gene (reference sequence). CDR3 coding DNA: TGTGCCAGCAGTTTCGTGTCTTGGCGGGATTCACCCCTCCACTTT. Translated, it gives CASSFVSWRDSPLHF.

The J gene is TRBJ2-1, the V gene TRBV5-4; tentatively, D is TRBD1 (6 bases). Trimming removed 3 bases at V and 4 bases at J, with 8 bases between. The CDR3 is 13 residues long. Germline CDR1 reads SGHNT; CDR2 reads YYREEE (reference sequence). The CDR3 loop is CASSSTGYNEQFF. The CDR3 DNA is TGTGCCAGCAGCTCAACAGGGTACAATGAGCAGTTCTTC.

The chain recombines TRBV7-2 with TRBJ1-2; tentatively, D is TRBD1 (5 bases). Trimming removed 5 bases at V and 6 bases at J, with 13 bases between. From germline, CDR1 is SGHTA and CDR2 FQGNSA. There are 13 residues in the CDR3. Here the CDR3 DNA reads TGTGCCAGCAGCCAAGGACAATCTGATGGCTACACCTTC. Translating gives CASSQGQSDGYTF.